This section outlines one T cell receptor (beta chain) sequence together with its context. Its antigen is not known. The table came from immunoSEQ multiplex PCR; TCRdb's copy has only in-frame clones and leaves some out. The sample holds tens of thousands of clones, around 91% seen once. This entry is derived from a study of T cell responses to AZD1222 COVID-19 vaccine. Broader study findings: Only a handful of AZD1222 recipients, roughly six in all, had baseline seropositivity. In a largely white British group with more females than males, clonal diversity was possibly underestimated. Spike-specific TCR depth and breadth grew after two AZD1222 doses.

Germline lookup yields CDR1 LGHNA and CDR2 YNFKEQ. The length of the CDR3 is 14 residues. V lost 1 base and J lost 8, with 14 bases in between. Specimen: peripheral blood, collected on day 0 of MenACWY control vaccination. This clonotype was obtained from an adult in good health. The chain combines TRBV4-2 with TRBJ1-1; D is possibly TRBD1 (6 bases). CDR3: CASSQVEGVVEAFF. The CDR3 DNA reads as TGTGCCAGCAGCCAAGTCGAGGGGGTGGTGGAAGCTTTCTTT.